Sequencing of this T cell receptor beta chain was carried out in a study of identical twins. Regarding this clonotype: Its antigen is currently unknown.

Study-wide results and caveats: Models underestimated TCR alpha sharing (out-of-frame) in monozygotic twins.

Germline V CDR1 and CDR2: MNHNS, SASEGT. The CDR3 spans 15 residues. The V and J ends lost 6 bases and 1 base, in that order; junction bases with no gene match: 5. Each cDNA held unique molecular identifiers, and template switching gave it a universal primer site. TCRdb recomputed calls from the 5' RACE reads with MiXCR, one row per CDR3 protein. The sample records roughly 720,000 distinct CDR3 sequences, approximately 18% being singletons. The same data also went into a second study, on T cells expressing NK-cell markers. That publication notes: The authors sequenced eight donors, of whom seven were HCMV-seropositive and one was seronegative.

Source material: PBMCs. The rearrangement joins TRBV6-1 to TRBJ2-7, with TRBD1 matching 11 bases. This sequence originates from a woman in her late teens or twenties in good health. The CDR3 loop reads CASRTGTGGSYEQYF. CDR3 sequence (DNA): TGTGCCAGCAGAACCGGGACAGGGGGTTCCTACGAGCAGTACTTC.